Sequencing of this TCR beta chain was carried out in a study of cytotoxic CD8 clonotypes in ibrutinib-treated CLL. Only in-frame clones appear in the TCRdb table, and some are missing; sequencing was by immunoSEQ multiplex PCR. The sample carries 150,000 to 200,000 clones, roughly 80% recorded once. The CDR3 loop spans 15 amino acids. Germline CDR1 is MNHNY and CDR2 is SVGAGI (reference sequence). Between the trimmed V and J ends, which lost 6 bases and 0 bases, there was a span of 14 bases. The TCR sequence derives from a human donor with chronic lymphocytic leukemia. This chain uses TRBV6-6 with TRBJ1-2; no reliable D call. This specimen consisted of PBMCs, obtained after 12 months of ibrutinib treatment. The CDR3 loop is CASSEGLDPNYGYTF. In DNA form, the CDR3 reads TGTGCCAGCAGCGAAGGCCTTGATCCTAACTATGGCTACACCTTC.